Shown below are 27 T cell receptor beta chains from a single sample sequenced in a study of CD8+CD57+ T cells in acquired aplastic anemia (dated by TCRdb to 2016 to 2018). For sequencing, an Illumina HiSeq 2000 was employed. Genomic DNA was used as template for profiling of TCR beta VDJ combinations and CDR3 sequences. TCRdb reprocessed the public reads (quality trimming at Q25 with fastp, clone calling with MiXCR) and kept in-frame beta chains. Under each unique CDR3 protein, matching rows form one entry showing the most common genes and DNA. The sample table lists around 150,000 distinct CDR3 sequences, less than 45% of them with a count of one. The top ten hold around 8.4% of the sample. Sequences were obtained from sorted CD4+, CD8+, or CD8+CD57+ T cells (not recorded which) from PBMCs. Receptor source: a human donor in good health, serving as a control.

As for this clonotype: A much larger clone sits a single nucleotide away, making a read error possible. This chain links TRBV9 with TRBJ2-2; 7 positions match TRBD1. The germline V gene has CDR1 SGDLS and CDR2 YYNGEE. The CDR3 loop spans 16 amino acids. The CDR3 reads CASSVTTGSSSGELLF. The CDR3 DNA sequence: TGTGCCAGCAGCGTAACGACAGGGTCTAGTTCCGGGGAGCTGCTTTTT.

The V and J genes are TRBV25-1 and TRBJ1-3; D is undetermined. Germline CDR1 reads MGHDK; CDR2 reads SYGVNS. The germline V and J ends were trimmed by 10 bases and 10 bases, with 17 bases remaining between them. The CDR3 has 12 residues. The CDR3 sequence is CATKREAGTIYF. CDR3 in DNA: TGTGCCACCAAGAGGGAGGCCGGAACCATATATTTT. The whole variable domain, filled in from reference TRBV25-1 and TRBJ1-3, reads EADIYQTPRYLVIGTGKKITLECSQTMGHDKMYWYQQDPGMELHLIHYSYGVNSTEKGDLSSESTVSRIRTEHFPLTLESARPSHTSQYLCATKREAGTIYFGEGSWLTVV.

This clonotype was found many times. This chain connects TRBV18 to TRBJ2-7, with D unresolved. This CDR3 comprises 15 residues. Trimming took 0 bases from V and 2 from J, leaving 11 bases between them. Germline-derived CDR1 and CDR2 are KGHSH and LQKENI. The DNA of the CDR3 is TGTGCCAGCTCACCACCGGGCCGAGGCGCCTACGAGCAGTACTTC. It specifies CASSPPGRGAYEQYF. Together with reference TRBV18 and TRBJ2-7, the CDR3 gives the full variable domain: NAGVMQNPRHLVRRRGQEARLRCSPMKGHSHVYWYRQLPEEGLKFMVYLQKENIIDESGMPKERFSAEFPKEGPSILRIQQVVRGDSAAYFCASSPPGRGAYEQYFGPGTRLTVT.

A single count supports this clonotype. A much larger clone sits a single nucleotide away, making a read error possible. The rearrangement links TRBV27 to TRBJ2-7, with D maybe TRBD1 (6 bases). Trimming shortened V by 2 bases and J by 6 bases, and 14 bases separated the two germline ends. The V gene's germline CDR1 is MNHEY and CDR2 SMNVEV (reference sequence). The CDR3 runs 14 residues. CDR3 loop: CASSLIQGGREQYF. Here the CDR3 DNA reads TGTGCCAGCAGTTTAATACAGGGCGGGCGCGAGCAGTACTTC.

A few counts support this clonotype. The chain carries TRBV18 and TRBJ2-7; 7 nucleotides match TRBD1. This CDR3 is 16 amino acids long. V gave up 4 bases and J gave up 3 bases; unmatched junction bases: 12. Germline values: CDR1 KGHSH, CDR2 LQKENI. CDR3 DNA: TGTGCCAGCTCACGAAATACGACAGGGATTAGCTACGAGCAGTACTTC. Translated, it gives CASSRNTTGISYEQYF.

Turning to this clonotype: This may be a read error, as it is one base from a much larger clone. V gene TRBV2 combines with J gene TRBJ2-1; D gene uncertain. Germline V gene data show CDR1 as SNHLY and CDR2 as FYNNEI. The CDR3 runs to 13 residues. The CDR3 protein is CAGSEDGYNEQFF. The CDR3 region has the DNA TGTGCCGGCAGTGAAGACGGATACAATGAGCAGTTCTTC.

In its sample, this clonotype was seen a few times. The rearrangement links TRBV18 to TRBJ1-6; D uncertain. This CDR3 region has 18 residues. The V end was cut by 6 bases, the J end by 0 bases, with 18 bases between. Germline CDR1 KGHSH, CDR2 LQKENI. CDR3 nucleotides: TGTGCCAGCTCCCTCCAATCCGCTGGGAGCTCCTATAATTCACCCCTCCACTTT. Its translation: CASSLQSAGSSYNSPLHF.

The chain combines TRBV2 with TRBJ1-6; possible D gene TRBD1, 5 bases. V gave up 7 bases and J gave up 7 bases, with 11 bases separating them. The CDR3 extends over 13 amino acids. The germline gives CDR1 SNHLY, CDR2 FYNNEI. CDR3 DNA sequence: TGTGCCAGCAACCCACAGGCAAATTCACCCCTCCACTTT. Its translation is CASNPQANSPLHF.

This clonotype came up many times. This rearrangement joins TRBV19 to TRBJ1-4; D not resolved. The CDR3 has 16 amino acids. Trimming removed 3 bases at V and 3 bases at J, with 14 bases between. Per germline, CDR1 LNHDA and CDR2 SQIVND (reference sequence). CDR3 sequence reads: CASSMGGTRANEKLFF. In nucleotides, the CDR3 is TGTGCCAGTAGTATGGGCGGAACCCGAGCTAATGAAAAACTGTTTTTT.

Note on this clonotype: The CDR3 ends on some other residue instead of the conserved phenylalanine or tryptophan, so this is likely a read error. The rearrangement joins TRBV9 to TRBJ2-5; 9 nucleotides line up with TRBD1. Germline assignment: CDR1 SGDLS and CDR2 YYNGEE. V shed 4 bases, J shed 5 bases, and the junction held 18 bases outside the gene matches. The CDR3 covers 18 residues. The CDR3, as DNA: TGTGCCAGCAGCCCTCGGTCCCGGGACAGGGCGGGGGTCGAGACCCAGTACTTA. This sequence encodes CASSPRSRDRAGVETQYL.

Many counts were recorded for this clonotype. This chain links TRBV5-1 with TRBJ2-7; 11 bases are a match to TRBD2. V was pared by 5 bases and J by 0 bases, with 4 bases of the junction left unmatched. This CDR3 spans 15 amino acids. Looked up from germline, CDR1 is SGHRS and CDR2 is YFSETQ. The CDR3 protein is CASRTLAGDSYEQYF. CDR3 bases: TGCGCCAGCAGAACACTAGCGGGGGACTCCTACGAGCAGTACTTC.

Regarding this clonotype: This may come from a read error, since a much larger clone is one base off. J is TRBJ2-5 and V is TRBV7-9; no definite D call. The assigned J gene may be wrong: the sequence end matches TRBJ2-1 better. Germline CDR1 SEHNR, CDR2 FQNEAQ (reference sequence). The CDR3 runs 14 residues. For the CDR3, the DNA is TGTGCCAGCAGCCATAAGGGTACAAAAGAGACCCAGTTCTTC. As protein: CASSHKGTKETQFF.

The J gene is TRBJ2-7, the V gene TRBV20-1, with 11 bases lining up with TRBD1. The CDR3 consists of 15 residues. The J segment lost 0 bases and the V segment lost 3 bases, leaving 4 bases of the junction unmatched. Germline CDR1 DFQATT, CDR2 SNEGSKA (reference sequence). The CDR3 loop reads CSARGTGGLSYEQYF. The CDR3 DNA reads as TGCAGTGCTAGGGGGACAGGGGGACTCTCCTACGAGCAGTACTTC.

This clonotype was observed a single time. J is TRBJ1-1 and V is TRBV2; no clear D. The germline V and J ends were trimmed by 8 bases and 0 bases, with 13 bases remaining between them. There are 14 residues in the CDR3. Per germline, CDR1 SNHLY and CDR2 FYNNEI. The CDR3, as DNA: TGTGCCAGCGGCCCAGGACTCCTGAACACTGAAGCTTTCTTT. This sequence encodes CASGPGLLNTEAFF.

This sequence joins TRBV9 and TRBJ2-1; TRBD2 agrees at 10 bases. CDR1 SGDLS and CDR2 YYNGEE come from the germline V gene. The CDR3 extends over 15 amino acids. The ends lost 3 bases at V and 5 bases at J; junction bases unmatched: 5. As DNA, the CDR3 is TGTGCCAGCAGCGACGGGACTAGCGAAAACAATGAGCAGTTCTTC. It codes for CASSDGTSENNEQFF.

This clonotype was recorded many times. The chain is built from TRBV2 and TRBJ2-5; D assignment may be TRBD1 or TRBD2 (7 bases each). V lost 2 bases, J lost 5 bases, and 15 bases lay in between. The germline gives CDR1 SNHLY, CDR2 FYNNEI. The CDR3 is 15 residues long. CDR3 nucleotide sequence: TGTGCCAGCAGTGAACAGGGGGGGTTTGCTGAGACCCAGTACTTC. It encodes CASSEQGGFAETQYF.

CDR3 sequence: CSVETAHGPDNEQFF. CDR3 bases: TGCAGCGTTGAAACGGCCCACGGCCCTGACAATGAGCAGTTCTTC. V is TRBV29-1 and J is TRBJ2-1; no reliable D call. The length of the CDR3 is 15 residues. V lost 2 bases and J 5 bases, leaving 16 bases between the germline ends. CDR1 and CDR2 from the germline V gene are SQVTM and ANQGSEA.

In this sample, this clonotype turned up many times. V gene TRBV19 combines with J gene TRBJ1-3; a weak D match, TRBD1 (5 bases). The CDR3 length is 13 residues. Germline V lookup: CDR1 LNHDA, CDR2 SQIVND (reference sequence). V lost 6 bases and J 4 bases, leaving 10 bases between the germline ends. The CDR3 sequence is CASRGRSGNTIYF. DNA for the CDR3: TGTGCCAGTAGGGGACGATCCGGAAACACCATATATTTT.

V gene TRBV20-1 combines with J gene TRBJ1-1; D gene ambiguous. V lost 6 bases and J 2 bases, leaving 10 bases between the germline ends. This CDR3 has 12 amino acids. Germline values: CDR1 DFQATT, CDR2 SNEGSKA (reference sequence). CDR3 loop: CSASDTNTEAFF. For the CDR3, the DNA is TGCAGTGCCTCTGACACCAACACTGAAGCTTTCTTT.

This rearrangement joins TRBV5-1 to TRBJ1-2; D uncertain. From germline, CDR1 is SGHRS and CDR2 YFSETQ. The CDR3 runs to 15 residues. Trimming took off 0 bases at V and 3 bases at J, with 12 bases between the two ends. CDR3 in DNA: TGCGCCAGCAGCTTGGTAGTCGGCCCTGACTATGGCTACACCTTC. Amino acids: CASSLVVGPDYGYTF. Variable domain in full (rest from reference TRBV5-1 and TRBJ1-2): KAGVTQTPRYLIKTRGQQVTLSCSPISGHRSVSWYQQTPGQGLQFLFEYFSETQRNKGNFPGRFSGRQFSNSRSEMNVSTLELGDSALYLCASSLVVGPDYGYTFGSGTRLTVV.

The sample holds a few counts of this clonotype. The chain joins TRBV3-1 to TRBJ2-5, with TRBD2 as a possible D gene (6 bases). V dropped 1 base and J dropped 2 bases, with 14 bases sitting between them. This CDR3 spans 16 amino acids. Germline V lookup: CDR1 LGHDT, CDR2 YNNKEL (reference sequence). The CDR3 region has the DNA TGTGCCAGCAGCCAAGGACGTGCGGGGCGACAAGAGACCCAGTACTTC. This translates into CASSQGRAGRQETQYF.

This rearrangement joins TRBV29-1 to TRBJ1-3; 9 bases map to TRBD1. The junction had 6 bases not matched to a gene; V was cut back by 5 bases and J by 4 bases. This CDR3 comprises 14 residues. Germline CDR1 and CDR2: SQVTM and ANQGSEA. The CDR3 loop is CSVSGTGQGNTIYF. Written as DNA, the CDR3 is TGCAGCGTTTCCGGGACAGGGCAAGGAAACACCATATATTTT.

In its sample, this clonotype was seen many times. The rearrangement links TRBV12-3 or TRBV12-4 to TRBJ1-1; TRBD1 matches 12 bases. The CDR3 runs to 16 residues. J lost 6 bases, V lost 6 bases, and 11 bases had no gene match. DNA of the CDR3: TGTGCCAGCAGCCCTAGGGACAGGGGGCTTGTGGCTGAAGCTTTCTTT. This encodes CASSPRDRGLVAEAFF.

This clonotype appeared a few times. The J gene is TRBJ1-1, the V gene TRBV5-4; no clear D. The CDR3 extends over 15 amino acids. Per germline, CDR1 SGHNT and CDR2 YYREEE (reference sequence). The V gene lost 2 bases and the J gene lost 1 base, with 12 bases spanning the gap. CDR3 amino acids: CASSFAAEGNTEAFF. CDR3 coding DNA: TGTGCCAGCAGCTTTGCGGCGGAGGGGAACACTGAAGCTTTCTTT.

This clonotype was observed many times. V is TRBV12-3 or TRBV12-4 and J is TRBJ1-5; no clear D. The CDR3 extends over 13 amino acids. Trimming took 3 bases from V and 4 from J, leaving 7 bases between them. Written as DNA, the CDR3 is TGTGCCAGCAGTTTTTCGGAGAATCAGCCCCAGCATTTT. This encodes CASSFSENQPQHF.

Concerning this clonotype: A much larger clonotype is one base distant, so this may be a read error. This chain joins TRBV3-1 and TRBJ2-5; D remains ambiguous. This CDR3 region has 12 residues. Per the germline V gene, CDR1 is LGHDT and CDR2 is YNNKEL (reference sequence). The DNA for the CDR3 is TGTACCAGCAGCCAAGATGGAAAGACCCAGTACTTC. This gives the protein CTSSQDGKTQYF.

This chain joins TRBV11-3 and TRBJ2-7; the D gene could be TRBD1 or TRBD2 (5 bases each). The CDR3 sequence is 13 residues long. Germline V CDR1 and CDR2: SGHNT, YENEEA. V lost 4 bases to trimming and J lost 6 bases, with 13 bases between them. Here the CDR3 DNA reads TGTGCCAGCAGCTCCGGCCCGGGACGCGAGCAGTACGTC. Amino acid sequence: CASSSGPGREQYV.